This T cell receptor (beta chain) was recorded in a study of T cell repertoires in cytomegalovirus infection. Background on the study: Well-studied HLA-B-restricted CMV epitopes were used in the study alongside recently identified HLA-C-restricted ones. TCR beta signatures that were public indicated CMV infection and matching HLA type.

The table lists this clonotype with a few counts. Antigen specificity is unknown. TCRdb recomputed calls from the reads with MiXCR, one row per CDR3 protein. The table lists about 770,000 distinct CDR3 sequences, 29% of them singletons. Findings and caveats of the study: Pooled public TCR beta family frequency picked out CMV carriers with the relevant HLA. CMV-specific TCR beta clonotypes restricted by HLA-C were the ones dominating the ex vivo response.

The input for sequencing was cultured CD8+ T cells from PBMCs, taken from culture after CMV antigen stimulation. The receptor was derived from a human donor in good health (CMV status not recorded). Some clones in this sample may be carry-over from other donors' samples.

In nucleotides, the CDR3 is TGTGCCAGCAGTTTATCTGGAGGGGGCCCCTACGAGCAGTACTTC. This sequence encodes CASSLSGGGPYEQYF. This sequence joins TRBV27 and TRBJ2-7, with D possibly being TRBD1 (7 bases). V dropped 0 bases and J dropped 2 bases, with 11 bases sitting between them. The CDR3 runs to 15 residues. Germline loops: CDR1 MNHEY, CDR2 SMNVEV (reference sequence).